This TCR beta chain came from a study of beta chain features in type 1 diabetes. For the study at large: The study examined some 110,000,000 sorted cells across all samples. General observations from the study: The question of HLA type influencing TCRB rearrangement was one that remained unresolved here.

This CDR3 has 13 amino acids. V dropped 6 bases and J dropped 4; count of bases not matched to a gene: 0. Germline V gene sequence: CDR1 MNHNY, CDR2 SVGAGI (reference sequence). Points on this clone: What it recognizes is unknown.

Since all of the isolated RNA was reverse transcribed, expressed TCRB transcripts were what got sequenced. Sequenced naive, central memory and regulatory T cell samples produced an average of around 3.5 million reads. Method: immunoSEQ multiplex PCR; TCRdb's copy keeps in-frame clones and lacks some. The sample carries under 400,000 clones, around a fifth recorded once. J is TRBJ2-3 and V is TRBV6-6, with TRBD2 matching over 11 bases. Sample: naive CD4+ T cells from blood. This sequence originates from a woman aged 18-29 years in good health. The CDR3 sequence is CASRLAGADTQYF. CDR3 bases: TGTGCCAGCAGACTAGCGGGAGCAGATACGCAGTATTTT.